This entry features one T cell receptor beta chain sequence. The sample belongs to a study of cytomegalovirus exposure and HLA in healthy donors. In germline, CDR1 is KGHSH, CDR2 LQKENI. CDR3 size: 13 residues. Unmatched junction bases numbered 3, after V lost 8 bases and J lost 0 bases. The PCR had 60 Vbeta and 13 Jbeta primers. Produced via immunoSEQ multiplex PCR; TCRdb's table is partial and in-frame only. The repertoire has roughly 170,000 clones, 82% of them found once; the top ten carry approximately 1.6%. Source material: PBMCs. The chain recombines TRBV18 with TRBJ1-1; 7 bases are a match to TRBD1. This clonotype originated in a male donor in good health and CMV-seronegative. The CDR3 sequence: CASAGQLNTEAFF. The CDR3 coding sequence is TGTGCCAGCGCGGGACAGTTGAACACTGAAGCTTTCTTT.